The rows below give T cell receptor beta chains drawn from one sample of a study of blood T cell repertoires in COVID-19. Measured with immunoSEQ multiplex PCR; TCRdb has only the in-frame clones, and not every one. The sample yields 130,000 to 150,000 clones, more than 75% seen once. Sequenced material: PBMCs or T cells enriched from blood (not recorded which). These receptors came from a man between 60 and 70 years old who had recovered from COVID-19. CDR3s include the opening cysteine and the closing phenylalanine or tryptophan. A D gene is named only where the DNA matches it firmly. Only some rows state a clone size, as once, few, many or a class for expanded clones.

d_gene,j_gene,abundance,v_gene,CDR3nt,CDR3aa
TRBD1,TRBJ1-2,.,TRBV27,TGTGCCAGCAGGAAGGGGGCGGACTATGGCTACACCTTC,CASRKGADYGYTF
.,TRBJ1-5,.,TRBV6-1,TGTGCCAGCAGTGAAGTGGTAGTTAGCAATCAGCCCCAGCATTTT,CASSEVVVSNQPQHF
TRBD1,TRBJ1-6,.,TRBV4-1,TGCGCCAGCAGCCTAGATCAGGGGGCTCGGAATTCACCCCTCCACTTT,CASSLDQGARNSPLHF
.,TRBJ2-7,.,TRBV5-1,TGCGCCAGCAGCTTGGACCTCAGGGCCTCCTACGAGCAGTACTTC,CASSLDLRASYEQYF
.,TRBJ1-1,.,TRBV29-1,TGCAGCGTCAGGTCCGGGCAAGGGGGGAACACTGAAGCTTTCTTT,CSVRSGQGGNTEAFF
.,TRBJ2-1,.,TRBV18,TGTGCCAGCTCACCTGGCGATGCAGGGTATGAGCAGTTCTTC,CASSPGDAGYEQFF
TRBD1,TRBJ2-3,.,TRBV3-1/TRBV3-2,TGTGCCAGCAGCCAAGATTGGACAGGGGGCACCAATACGCAGTATTTT,CASSQDWTGGTNTQYF
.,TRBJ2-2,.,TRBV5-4,TGTGCCAGCAGCTTGGGCGGCGGCGGGGCCGGGGAGCTGTTTTTT,CASSLGGGGAGELFF
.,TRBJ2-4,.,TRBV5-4,TGTGCCAGCAGCCGCGCCGCAGCCAAAAACATTCAGTACTTC,CASSRAAAKNIQYF
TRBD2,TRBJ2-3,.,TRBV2,TGTGCCAGCAGTGAAGGGCGGGGGGGCTTTGTAGTTACGCAGTATTTT,CASSEGRGGFVVTQYF
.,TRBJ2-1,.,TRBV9,TGTGCCAGCAGCGACGACACCAGACACAATGAGCAGTTCTTC,CASSDDTRHNEQFF
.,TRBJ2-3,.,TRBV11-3,TGTGCCAGCAGCGCTAGTGAGGGAGATACGCAGTATTTT,CASSASEGDTQYF
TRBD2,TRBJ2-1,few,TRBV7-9,TGTGCCAGCAGTTCCCCTCCCGGGACTAGCGGGAATGATGAGCAGTTCTTC,CASSSPPGTSGNDEQFF
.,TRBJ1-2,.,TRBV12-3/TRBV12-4,TGTGCCAGCACCCCGTCCAGGTTCTATGGCTACACCTTC,CASTPSRFYGYTF
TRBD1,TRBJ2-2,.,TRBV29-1,TGCAGCGTCAGACAGGGGGTCACCGGGGAGCTGTTTTTT,CSVRQGVTGELFF
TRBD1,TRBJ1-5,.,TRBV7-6,TGTGCCAGCAGCTTAGGGGGACAGGGAGTGGGGCAGCCCCAGCATTTT,CASSLGGQGVGQPQHF
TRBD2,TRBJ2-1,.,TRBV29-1,TGCAGCGTTTGGGGGGTGTCCGGGACTAGTGGTAGCAATGAGCAGTTCTTC,CSVWGVSGTSGSNEQFF
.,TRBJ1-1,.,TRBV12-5,TGTGCTAGTGGTCTGGGAGGTCGCACTGAAGCTTTCTTT,CASGLGGRTEAFF
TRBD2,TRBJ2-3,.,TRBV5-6,TGTGCCAGCAGCCCAGCAGGGCTAGCGGGAGGACGAGATACGCAGTATTTT,CASSPAGLAGGRDTQYF
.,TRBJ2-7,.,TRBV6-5,TGTGCCAGCAGTCCCGGGATTAACTACGAGCAGTACTTC,CASSPGINYEQYF
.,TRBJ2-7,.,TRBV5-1,TGCGCCAGCAGCTTGGCTTGGGGGGACGAGCAGTACTTC,CASSLAWGDEQYF
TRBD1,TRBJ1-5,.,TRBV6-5,TGTGCCAGCCGGGGACAGGATAATAGCAATCAGCCCCAGCATTTT,CASRGQDNSNQPQHF
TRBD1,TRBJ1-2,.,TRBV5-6,TGTGCCAGCAGCTCCACCGGACAGGGGGATGTTTTTCGGCACTATGGCTACACCTTC,CASSSTGQGDVFRHYGYTF
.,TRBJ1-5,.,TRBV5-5,TGTGCCAGCAGTGTAACAGGCCTTAGCAATCAGCCCCAGCATTTT,CASSVTGLSNQPQHF
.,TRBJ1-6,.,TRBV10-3,TGTGCCATCAGTGAGGGCAGTACCCTCCACTTT,CAISEGSTLHF
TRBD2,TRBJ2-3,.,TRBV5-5,TGTGCCAGCAGCCCTCCATCAACTAGCGCTAGCACAGATACGCAGTATTTT,CASSPPSTSASTDTQYF
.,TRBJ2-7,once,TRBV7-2,TGTGCCAGCAACCTCCGGAGGGGCGACGAGCAGTACTTC,CASNLRRGDEQYF
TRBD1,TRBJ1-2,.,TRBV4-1,TGCGCCAGCAGCCTCACCCCCGGGACAGGACTAAATGGCTACACCTTC,CASSLTPGTGLNGYTF
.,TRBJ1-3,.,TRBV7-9,TGTGCCAGCAGCCCCCTAGATAGAGTAAACACCATATATTTT,CASSPLDRVNTIYF
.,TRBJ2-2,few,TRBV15,TGTGCCACCAGCAGAGAACGGGTACCCGGGGAGCTGTTTTTT,CATSRERVPGELFF
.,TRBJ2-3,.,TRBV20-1,TGCAGTGCTAGCCATACAGATACGCAGTATTTT,CSASHTDTQYF
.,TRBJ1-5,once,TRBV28,TGTGCCAGCATTCGATCTAGGGGTGGCAATCAGCCCCAGCATTTT,CASIRSRGGNQPQHF
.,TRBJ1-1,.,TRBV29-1,TGCAGCGCCGGGGCGGGAGGTCAGGGTGGAACTGAAGCTTTCTTT,CSAGAGGQGGTEAFF
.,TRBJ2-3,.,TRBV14,TGTGCCAGCAGCCAAGATCTGGCACGGGCGCAGTATTTT,CASSQDLARAQYF
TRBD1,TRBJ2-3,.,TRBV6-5,TGTGCCAGCAGTTACTCAGGACAGGGGACGGCAGATACGCAGTATTTT,CASSYSGQGTADTQYF
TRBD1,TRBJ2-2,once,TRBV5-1,TGCGCCAGCAGCTCACCGACAGGGGGAGGTACCGGGGAGCTGTTTTTT,CASSSPTGGGTGELFF
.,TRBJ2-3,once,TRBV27,TGTGCCAGCAGTGTAGACTCGTACACAGATACGCAGTATTTT,CASSVDSYTDTQYF
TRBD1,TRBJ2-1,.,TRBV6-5,TGTGCCAGCAGTTACTTCGGGGGGACAGGGGGTGGTGAGCAGTTCTTC,CASSYFGGTGGGEQFF
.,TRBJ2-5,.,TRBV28,TGTGCCAGCAGTCAGGGGTCTCAAGAGACCCAGTACTTC,CASSQGSQETQYF
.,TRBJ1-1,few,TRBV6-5,TGTGCCAGCAGACTCAACACTGAAGCTTTCTTT,CASRLNTEAFF
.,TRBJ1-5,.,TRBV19,TGTGCCAGTAGCAGGACAGCCTCAAAGGGCAATCAGCCCCAGCATTTT,CASSRTASKGNQPQHF
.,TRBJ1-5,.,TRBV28,TGTGCCAGCAGACAAGGGGCCATTCCCCAGCATTTT,CASRQGAIPQHF
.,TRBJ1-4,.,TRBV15,TGTGCCACCAGCAGGGGCCATGAAAAACTGTTTTTT,CATSRGHEKLFF
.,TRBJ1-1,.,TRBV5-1,TGCGCCAGCAGCTTGGTGTCAACGGGTGAAGCTTTCTTT,CASSLVSTGEAFF
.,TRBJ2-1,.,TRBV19,TGTGCCAGTAGCCCGACGGGGTACAATGAGCAGTTCTTC,CASSPTGYNEQFF
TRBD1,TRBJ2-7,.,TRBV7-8,TGTGCCAGCAGCTTAGGTGTCAGGGGGCACGACGAGCAGTACTTC,CASSLGVRGHDEQYF
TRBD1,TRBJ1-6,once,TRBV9,TGTGCCAGCAGCGCAGGGACAGATAATTCACCCCTCCACTTT,CASSAGTDNSPLHF
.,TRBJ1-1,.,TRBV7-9,TGTGCCAGCTCCCTCCTCCAGGGGAACACTGAAGCTTTCTTT,CASSLLQGNTEAFF
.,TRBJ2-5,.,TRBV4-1,TGCGCCAGCAGCCAACGCGACTTCCAAGAGACCCAGTACTTC,CASSQRDFQETQYF
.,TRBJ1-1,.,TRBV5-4,TGTGCCAGCAGCTTCGCCACGGTTTTGAACACTGAAGCTTTCTTT,CASSFATVLNTEAFF
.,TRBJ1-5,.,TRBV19,TGTGCCAGTAGTCCCTCTTTTGTTCGTAGCAATCAGCCCCAGCATTTT,CASSPSFVRSNQPQHF
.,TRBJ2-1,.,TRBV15,TGTGCCACCAGTCCGCGGGTTGGGGTCCCCTACAATGAGCAGTTCTTC,CATSPRVGVPYNEQFF
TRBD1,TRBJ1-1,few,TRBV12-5,TGTGCTAGTGGTTTGTTCATCAGGGGGTCAGGTGAAGCTTTCTTT,CASGLFIRGSGEAFF